The 25 T cell receptor beta chains presented below share a single source sample, sequenced in a study of blood T cell repertoires in COVID-19. Measured with immunoSEQ multiplex PCR; TCRdb has only the in-frame clones, and not every one. Counted here are under 250,000 clones, 65% to 90% occurring once; the ten biggest clones make up about 9.3%. Sequencing input: PBMCs or T cells enriched from blood (not recorded which). These receptor sequences come from a woman aged 45 to 65 with acute COVID-19.

This chain connects TRBV7-9 to TRBJ1-4, with 8 positions matching TRBD1. Germline V lookup: CDR1 SEHNR, CDR2 FQNEAQ (reference sequence). The J segment lost 7 bases and the V segment lost 1 base, leaving 5 bases of the junction unmatched. CDR3 length: 15 amino acids. The chain's CDR3 is CASSLGQGAGEKLFF. CDR3 nucleotides: TGTGCCAGCAGCTTAGGGCAGGGGGCAGGTGAAAAACTGTTTTTT.

This chain connects TRBV3-1 (or the pseudogene TRBV3-2) to TRBJ1-3; D remains unclear. The CDR3 loop spans 13 amino acids. Germline V gene data show CDR1 as LGHDT and CDR2 as YNNKEL (reference sequence). Trimming removed 6 bases at V and 3 bases at J, with 9 bases between. This CDR3 is CASRSTGGNTIYF. CDR3 DNA sequence: TGTGCCAGCAGGTCCACTGGTGGAAACACCATATATTTT.

The sample holds one count of this clone. The CDR3 DNA reads as TGTGCCACCGATCCTGCCGGGACACTCGCCAAAAACATTCAGTACTTC. Translating gives CATDPAGTLAKNIQYF. The V call is TRBV13, the J call TRBJ2-4, with a weak D call TRBD1 (6 bases). CDR3 length: 16 amino acids. The germline V and J ends were trimmed by 10 bases and 1 base, with 20 bases remaining between them. Germline assignment: CDR1 PRHDT and CDR2 FYEKMQ (reference sequence).

The chain carries TRBV4-3 and TRBJ1-1; D unclear. The CDR3 sequence is 11 residues long. Germline V gene lookup returns CDR1 LGHNA and CDR2 YSLEER. V was cut by 4 bases and J by 4 bases, with 4 bases left in between. As DNA, the CDR3 is TGCGCCAGCAGCCGAGGCACTGAAGCTTTCTTT. It codes for CASSRGTEAFF.

V and J are TRBV7-6 and TRBJ1-3, with D tentatively TRBD1 (5 bases). The CDR3 is 15 amino acids. Germline V gene sequence: CDR1 SGHVS, CDR2 FNYEAQ. Trimming cost V 5 bases and J 1 base, with 12 bases left between them. The CDR3 DNA is TGTGCCAGCAGCCCAACAGGTACGTCTGGAAACACCATATATTTT. It translates to CASSPTGTSGNTIYF.

This chain connects TRBV6-5 to TRBJ2-1; D perhaps matches TRBD1 (6 bases). The CDR3 spans 14 residues. Germline V lookup: CDR1 MNHEY, CDR2 SVGAGI. Trimming stripped 2 bases from V and 3 bases from J, with 8 bases between. The CDR3 DNA reads TGTGCCAGCAGTTACCGGGACATCTACAATGAGCAGTTCTTC. Translating it yields CASSYRDIYNEQFF.

CDR3 in DNA: TGTGCCAGCAGCCAGGGGAGAACTAGCGGGGGTTTTGGGGATACGCAGTATTTT. Amino acid sequence: CASSQGRTSGGFGDTQYF. The J gene is TRBJ2-3, the V gene TRBV3-1 (or the pseudogene TRBV3-2); TRBD2 matches at 11 bases. The CDR3 is made up of 18 amino acids. V lost 3 bases and J lost 6; bases outside the gene matches: 14. In germline, CDR1 is LGHDT, CDR2 YNNKEL (reference sequence).

Turning to this clone: Other DNA sequences of this sample code for an identical CDR3. The V call is TRBV18, the J call TRBJ1-1; 8 nucleotides align to TRBD1. Trimming removed 2 bases from V and 1 base from J; junction bases left unmatched: 0. Germline CDR1 reads KGHSH; CDR2 reads LQKENI. The CDR3 is 14 residues long. CDR3 in amino acids: CASSPGQGNTEAFF. CDR3 coding DNA: TGTGCCAGCTCACCAGGACAGGGGAACACTGAAGCTTTCTTT. Full variable domain (rest looked up from reference TRBV18 and TRBJ1-1): NAGVMQNPRHLVRRRGQEARLRCSPMKGHSHVYWYRQLPEEGLKFMVYLQKENIIDESGMPKERFSAEFPKEGPSILRIQQVVRGDSAAYFCASSPGQGNTEAFFGQGTRLTVV.

The genes are TRBV18 and TRBJ2-6, with 9 positions matching TRBD1. Germline V gene lookup returns CDR1 KGHSH and CDR2 LQKENI. The junction had 11 bases not matched to a gene; V was cut back by 1 base and J by 4 bases. The CDR3 loop spans 19 amino acids. CDR3 nucleotides: TGTGCCAGCTCACCACTCGTCCCGGGACAGGGCCTCGGGGCCAACGTCCTGACTTTC. The encoded protein is CASSPLVPGQGLGANVLTF.

This clone was seen many times. The V call is TRBV5-6, the J call TRBJ1-1, with D hard to call. CDR3 length: 12 residues. CDR1 is SGHDT, CDR2 YYEEEE, per germline. V lost 1 base and J 9 bases, leaving 10 bases between the germline ends. CDR3 sequence: CASSLLRAKAFF. The CDR3 DNA follows: TGTGCCAGCAGCTTGTTGAGGGCCAAAGCTTTCTTT.

The CDR3 nucleotides read TGTGCCAGCAGCTTAGGTGGGACAGGGGGCACAGATACGCAGTATTTT. It specifies CASSLGGTGGTDTQYF. The V and J genes are TRBV7-9 and TRBJ2-3; 10 bases map to TRBD1. The length of the CDR3 is 16 residues. The ends lost 1 base at V and 1 base at J; junction bases unmatched: 2. CDR1 is SEHNR and CDR2 is FQNEAQ in the germline V gene (reference sequence).

The genes are TRBV7-2 and TRBJ1-1, with D possibly TRBD1 on 6 matching bases. With 6 bases removed from V and 9 bases from J, the gap between germline ends came to 11 bases. Germline loops: CDR1 SGHTA, CDR2 FQGNSA. The CDR3 contains 11 residues. CDR3 nucleotide sequence: TGTGCCAGCAGTCCGGACAGTAAAGCTTTCTTT. This gives the protein CASSPDSKAFF. The whole variable domain, filled in from reference TRBV7-2 and TRBJ1-1, reads GAGVSQSPSNKVTEKGKDVELRCDPISGHTALYWYRQSLGQGLEFLIYFQGNSAPDKSGLPSDRFSAERTGGSVSTLTIQRTQQEDSAVYLCASSPDSKAFFGQGTRLTVV.

This clone was seen only a few times. The chain has TRBV19 and TRBJ1-2, with 9 bases matching TRBD1. This CDR3 contains 12 residues. Germline CDR1 is LNHDA and CDR2 is SQIVND (reference sequence). The V segment lost 6 bases and the J segment 10 bases; nucleotides outside the gene matches: 6. The CDR3 sequence is CASRRTGAAYTF. CDR3 sequence (DNA): TGTGCCAGTAGGAGGACAGGGGCGGCCTACACCTTC.

The V gene is TRBV5-4, the J gene TRBJ1-4; D perhaps matches TRBD1 (6 bases). The CDR3 has 15 amino acids. V gave up 4 bases and J gave up 7 bases, with 17 bases separating them. From germline, CDR1 is SGHNT and CDR2 YYREEE (reference sequence). The DNA for the CDR3 is TGTGCCAGCAGCGACCCAGGGGTACGGCCTGAAAAACTGTTTTTT. Translating gives CASSDPGVRPEKLFF.

This sequence joins TRBV27 and TRBJ2-3; TRBD2 matches 7 bases. This CDR3 has 13 amino acids. V shed 7 bases and J 4 bases; nucleotides not matched to a gene: 5. Germline lookup yields CDR1 MNHEY and CDR2 SMNVEV (reference sequence). CDR3 in amino acids: CASTSGGSDTQYF. The DNA of the CDR3 is TGTGCCAGCACCTCGGGGGGTTCAGATACGCAGTATTTT.

This clone has a single count. The chain employs TRBV10-3 and TRBJ2-1; 11 positions agree with TRBD2. V lost 6 bases and J lost 1; bases outside the gene matches: 2. This CDR3 has 15 residues. CDR1 ENHRY and CDR2 SYGVKD come from the germline V gene. CDR3 loop: CAIRTSGGSYNEQFF. CDR3 in DNA: TGTGCCATCAGAACTAGCGGGGGTTCCTACAATGAGCAGTTCTTC.

This chain links TRBV10-3 with TRBJ1-5; unclear D gene. The CDR3 has 14 amino acids. Germline CDR1 ENHRY, CDR2 SYGVKD. The V end lost 3 bases, the J end lost 0 bases, and 6 bases lay between the germline ends. The CDR3 protein is CAISEASSNQPQHF. CDR3 sequence (DNA): TGTGCCATCAGTGAAGCCTCTAGCAATCAGCCCCAGCATTTT.

The rearrangement uses TRBV6-2 or TRBV6-3 and TRBJ1-2; D is perhaps TRBD1 (6 bases). The CDR3 is made up of 12 amino acids. Trimming took off 5 bases at V and 4 bases at J, with 8 bases between the two ends. In germline, CDR1 is MNHEY, CDR2 SVGEGT. The CDR3 bases are TGTGCCAGCAGTCAGGGGATCTATGGCTACACCTTC. Translating it yields CASSQGIYGYTF.

The J gene is TRBJ1-1, the V gene TRBV11-2, with a possible D match to TRBD1 (5 bases). Germline-derived CDR1 and CDR2 are SGHAT and FQNNGV. V was trimmed by 4 bases and J by 10 bases, leaving 13 bases between them. This CDR3 region has 12 residues. The CDR3 sequence: CASSSHQGGAFF. Here the CDR3 DNA reads TGTGCCAGCAGCTCCCATCAGGGAGGAGCTTTCTTT.

This sequence joins TRBV3-1 (or the pseudogene TRBV3-2) and TRBJ1-2, with unresolved D. V was shortened by 0 bases and J by 2 bases, with 13 bases between the two germline ends. This CDR3 region has 16 residues. Germline CDR1 and CDR2: LGHDT and YNNKEL (reference sequence). CDR3 sequence reads: CASSQDSRGANYGYTF. CDR3 coding DNA: TGTGCCAGCAGCCAAGATAGCAGAGGCGCGAACTATGGCTACACCTTC.

The chain recombines TRBV30 with TRBJ1-6, with D tentatively TRBD1 (6 bases). Germline V gene lookup returns CDR1 GTSNPN and CDR2 SVGIG (reference sequence). This CDR3 is built from 17 residues. Trimming cost V 3 bases and J 1 base, with 16 bases left between them. The CDR3 sequence: CAWRRTASSSYNSPLHF. Here the CDR3 DNA reads TGTGCCTGGAGACGGACAGCCAGTAGTTCCTATAATTCACCCCTCCACTTT.

Note on this clone: A junction end diverges from the germline sequence, so it may reflect a read error. The chain is built from TRBV30 and TRBJ1-3, with a possible D match to TRBD1 (5 bases). Germline assignment: CDR1 GTSNPN and CDR2 SVGIG (reference sequence). The CDR3 is 8 residues long. The CDR3 sequence: CAWGTTHF. For the CDR3, the DNA is TGTGCCTGGGGGACGACTCATTTT.

The chain combines TRBV10-3 with TRBJ1-2, with D perhaps TRBD1 (5 bases). Trimming cost V 9 bases and J 6 bases, with 20 bases left between them. The CDR3 is 14 amino acids. Per the germline V gene, CDR1 is ENHRY and CDR2 is SYGVKD. The CDR3 DNA is TGTGCCATGTCCCAGGGTAACTATGGGGATGGCTACACCTTC. Residues: CAMSQGNYGDGYTF.

The chain couples TRBV5-1 to TRBJ1-6; D not certain. Germline-derived CDR1 and CDR2 are SGHRS and YFSETQ. The CDR3 runs 14 residues. V lost 4 bases and J 0 bases, leaving 5 bases between the germline ends. The CDR3 region is CASSASSYNSPLHF. In DNA, the CDR3 is TGCGCCAGCAGCGCGAGCTCCTATAATTCACCCCTCCACTTT.

The rearrangement uses TRBV20-1 and TRBJ1-4, with 8 bases that match TRBD1. This CDR3 contains 13 residues. Trimming took 3 bases from V and 6 from J; bases not matched to a gene: 3. Germline V CDR1 and CDR2: DFQATT, SNEGSKA (reference sequence). CDR3: CSASAGGDEKLFF. The CDR3 coding sequence is TGCAGTGCTAGTGCAGGGGGCGATGAAAAACTGTTTTTT.